These T cell receptor beta chains were read from a single sample in a study of shared clonotypes between healthy human individuals. Assay: immunoSEQ multiplex PCR; the TCRdb copy retains only in-frame clones and omits some. The profile covers millions of clones, with about 92% appearing a single time and approximately 0.4% taken by the ten largest. The sequenced sample was naive CD4+ T cells from PBMCs. The receptors derive from a man aged 18 to 30 in good health. Some clones in this sample may be carry-over from other donors' samples. Each CDR3 is given with its conserved first and last residue. The D gene is left open where the match is weak. Only some rows state a clone size, as once, few, many or a class for expanded clones.

.,TRBJ1-3,.,TRBV15,CATSIFQGAGNTIYF,TGTGCCACCAGCATCTTCCAGGGAGCTGGAAACACCATATATTTT
.,TRBJ2-2,.,TRBV7-9,CASSLTRGNTGELFF,TGTGCCAGCAGCTTAACACGGGGGAACACCGGGGAGCTGTTTTTT
.,TRBJ1-1,.,TRBV30,CAWGQRMNTEAFF,TGTGCCTGGGGACAGCGCATGAACACTGAAGCTTTCTTT
.,TRBJ1-3,.,TRBV6-6,CASVGLSRGWNTIYF,TGTGCCAGTGTCGGATTGTCCCGGGGTTGGAACACCATATATTTT
.,TRBJ2-7,TRBD1,TRBV28,CASSYTGTGVSHIQQYF,TGTGCCAGCAGTTACACCGGGACAGGGGTATCCCACATTCAGCAGTACTTC
.,TRBJ1-2,.,TRBV5-6,CASSRRSNYGYTF,TGTGCCAGCAGCAGACGGTCTAACTATGGCTACACCTTC
.,TRBJ2-2,.,TRBV7-2,CASSSHGVSNTGELFF,TGTGCCAGCAGTTCGCACGGGGTTTCGAACACCGGGGAGCTGTTTTTT
.,TRBJ1-2,.,TRBV6-5,CASSYSGERGYTF,TGTGCCAGCAGTTACTCAGGGGAGCGTGGCTACACCTTC
.,TRBJ2-7,TRBD1,TRBV7-8,CASSPDRESGEQYF,TGTGCCAGCAGTCCGGACAGGGAGAGTGGCGAGCAGTACTTC
.,TRBJ1-2,.,TRBV18,CASSPQPPFGYTF,TGTGCCAGCTCGCCACAACCCCCGTTTGGCTACACCTTC
once,TRBJ2-5,.,TRBV19,CASRYTPLQETQYF,TGTGCCAGTAGATACACACCTCTCCAAGAGACCCAGTACTTC
.,TRBJ1-3,.,TRBV19,CASSITGRSGNTIYF,TGTGCCAGTAGTATAACAGGGAGGTCTGGAAACACCATATATTTT
.,TRBJ2-2,.,TRBV6-1,CASSPQAGELFF,TGTGCCAGCAGTCCCCAGGCCGGGGAGCTGTTTTTT
.,TRBJ2-6,.,TRBV7-8,CASSRGGANVLTF,TGTGCCAGCAGCAGAGGTGGCGCCAACGTCCTGACTTTC
few,TRBJ1-1,.,TRBV28,CASSLLIAEAFF,TGTGCCAGCAGTTTATTAATCGCTGAAGCTTTCTTT
.,TRBJ1-4,.,TRBV27,CASSLNRPWEKLFF,TGTGCCAGCAGTTTAAACAGGCCTTGGGAAAAACTGTTTTTT
.,TRBJ2-7,.,TRBV6-6,CASSSPDLSTYEQYF,TGTGCCAGCAGTTCTCCCGACCTTTCCACCTACGAGCAGTACTTC
.,TRBJ2-1,TRBD2,TRBV7-9,CASSKLAGVNEQFF,TGTGCCAGCAGTAAGTTAGCGGGAGTCAATGAGCAGTTCTTC